This T cell receptor beta chain originates from a study of beta chain features in type 1 diabetes. Purity of each sorted population was above 95%. Germline CDR1 reads MDHEN; CDR2 reads SYDVKM. The ends lost 6 bases at V and 3 bases at J; junction bases unmatched: 6. This CDR3 region has 14 residues. Expressed TCRB transcripts were sequenced because the isolated RNA had all been reverse transcribed beforehand. Profiled with immunoSEQ multiplex PCR; TCRdb holds only in-frame clones, not every one. The sample has some 900,000 clones; about a sixth are singletons. Sequencing input: naive CD4+ T cells from blood. The chain carries TRBV28 and TRBJ2-7; 9 nucleotides agree with TRBD1. This clonotype originated in a woman younger than 30 in good health. DNA of the CDR3: TGTGCCAGCAGGACCGGGACAGGGAACTACGAGCAGTACTTC. Amino acid sequence: CASRTGTGNYEQYF.